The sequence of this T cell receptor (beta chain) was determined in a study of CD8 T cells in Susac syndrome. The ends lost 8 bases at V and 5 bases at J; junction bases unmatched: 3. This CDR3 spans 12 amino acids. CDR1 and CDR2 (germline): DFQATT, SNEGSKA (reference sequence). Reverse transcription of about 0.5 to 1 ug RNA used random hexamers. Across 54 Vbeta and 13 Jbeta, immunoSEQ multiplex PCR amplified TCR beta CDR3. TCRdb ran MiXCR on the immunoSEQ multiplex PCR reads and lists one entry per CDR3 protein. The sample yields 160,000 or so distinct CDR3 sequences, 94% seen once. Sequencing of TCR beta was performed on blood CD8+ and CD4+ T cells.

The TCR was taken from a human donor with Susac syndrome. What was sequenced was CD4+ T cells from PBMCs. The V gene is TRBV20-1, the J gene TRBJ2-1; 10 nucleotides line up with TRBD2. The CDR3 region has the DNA TGCAGTCTAGCGGGGGTGGACAATGAGCAGTTCTTC. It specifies CSLAGVDNEQFF.